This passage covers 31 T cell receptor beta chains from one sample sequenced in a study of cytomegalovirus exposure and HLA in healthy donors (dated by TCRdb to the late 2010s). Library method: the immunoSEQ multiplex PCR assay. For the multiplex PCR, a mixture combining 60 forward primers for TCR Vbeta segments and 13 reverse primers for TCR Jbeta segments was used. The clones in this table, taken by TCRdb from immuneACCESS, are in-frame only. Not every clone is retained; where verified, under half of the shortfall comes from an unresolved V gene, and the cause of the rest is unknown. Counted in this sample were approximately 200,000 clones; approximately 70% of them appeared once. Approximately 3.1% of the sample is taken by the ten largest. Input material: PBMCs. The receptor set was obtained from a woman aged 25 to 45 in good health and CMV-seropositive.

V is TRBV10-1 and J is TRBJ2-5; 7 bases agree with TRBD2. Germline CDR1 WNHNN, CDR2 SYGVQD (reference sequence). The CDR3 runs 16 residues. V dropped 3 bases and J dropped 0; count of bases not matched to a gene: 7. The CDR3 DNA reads TGCGCCAGCAGTGATGGGAGGGATTCGTACCAAGAGACCCAGTACTTC. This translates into CASSDGRDSYQETQYF.

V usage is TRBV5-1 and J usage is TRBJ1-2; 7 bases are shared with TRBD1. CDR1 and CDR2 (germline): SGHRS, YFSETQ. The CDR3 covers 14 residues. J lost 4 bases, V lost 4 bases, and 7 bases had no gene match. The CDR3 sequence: CASSPGGSGYGYTF. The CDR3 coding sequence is TGCGCCAGCAGCCCAGGGGGGTCGGGCTATGGCTACACCTTC. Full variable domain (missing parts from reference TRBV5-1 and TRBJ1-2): KAGVTQTPRYLIKTRGQQVTLSCSPISGHRSVSWYQQTPGQGLQFLFEYFSETQRNKGNFPGRFSGRQFSNSRSEMNVSTLELGDSALYLCASSPGGSGYGYTFGSGTRLTVV.

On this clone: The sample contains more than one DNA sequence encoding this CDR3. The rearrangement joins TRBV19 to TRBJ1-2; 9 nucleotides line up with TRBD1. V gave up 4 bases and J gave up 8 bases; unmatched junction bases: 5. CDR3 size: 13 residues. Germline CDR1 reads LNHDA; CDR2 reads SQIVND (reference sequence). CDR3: CASSTRQGDGYTF. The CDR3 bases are TGTGCCAGTAGTACCCGACAGGGGGACGGCTACACCTTC.

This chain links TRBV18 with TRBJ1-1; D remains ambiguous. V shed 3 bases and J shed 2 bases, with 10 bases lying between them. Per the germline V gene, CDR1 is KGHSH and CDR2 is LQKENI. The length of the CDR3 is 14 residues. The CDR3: CASSPLPGNTEAFF. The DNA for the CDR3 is TGTGCCAGCTCACCCCTCCCGGGTAACACTGAAGCTTTCTTT.

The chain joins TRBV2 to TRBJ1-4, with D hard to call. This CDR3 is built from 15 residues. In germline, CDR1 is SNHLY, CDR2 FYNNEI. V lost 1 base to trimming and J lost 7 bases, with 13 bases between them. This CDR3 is CASSEVTSPPEKLFF. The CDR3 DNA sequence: TGTGCCAGCAGTGAAGTGACTAGCCCTCCTGAAAAACTGTTTTTT.

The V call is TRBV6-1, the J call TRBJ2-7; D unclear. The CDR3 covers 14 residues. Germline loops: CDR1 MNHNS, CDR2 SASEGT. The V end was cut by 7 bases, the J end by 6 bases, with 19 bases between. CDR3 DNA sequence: TGTGCCAGCACCAAGACGTACCCCCCAGGCGAGCAGTACTTC. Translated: CASTKTYPPGEQYF.

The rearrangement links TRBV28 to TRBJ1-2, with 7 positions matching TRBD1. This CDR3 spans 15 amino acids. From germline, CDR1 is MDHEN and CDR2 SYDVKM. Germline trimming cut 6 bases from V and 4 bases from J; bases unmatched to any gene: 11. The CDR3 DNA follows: TGTGCCAGCAGCAATATACAGGGGCCGGTCTATGGCTACACCTTC. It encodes CASSNIQGPVYGYTF.

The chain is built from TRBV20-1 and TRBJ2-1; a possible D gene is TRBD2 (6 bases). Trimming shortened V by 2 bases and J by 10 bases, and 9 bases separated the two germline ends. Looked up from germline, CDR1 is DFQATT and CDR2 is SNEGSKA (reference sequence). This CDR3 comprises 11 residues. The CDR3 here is CSARRGVEQFF. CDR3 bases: TGCAGTGCTAGACGCGGGGTCGAGCAGTTCTTC.

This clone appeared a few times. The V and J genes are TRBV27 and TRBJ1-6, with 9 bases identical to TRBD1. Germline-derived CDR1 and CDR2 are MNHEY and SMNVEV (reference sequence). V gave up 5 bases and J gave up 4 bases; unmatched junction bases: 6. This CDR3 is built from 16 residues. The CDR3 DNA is TGTGCCAGCAGTCGGACAGGGGCGGATTATAATTCACCCCTCCACTTT. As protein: CASSRTGADYNSPLHF.

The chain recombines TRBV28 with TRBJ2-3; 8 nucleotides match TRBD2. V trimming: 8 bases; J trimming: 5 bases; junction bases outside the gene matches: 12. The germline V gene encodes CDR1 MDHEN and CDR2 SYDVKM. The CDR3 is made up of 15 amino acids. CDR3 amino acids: CASPPTSGNLDTQYF. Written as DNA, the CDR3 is TGTGCCAGCCCTCCAACTAGCGGTAACTTAGATACGCAGTATTTT.

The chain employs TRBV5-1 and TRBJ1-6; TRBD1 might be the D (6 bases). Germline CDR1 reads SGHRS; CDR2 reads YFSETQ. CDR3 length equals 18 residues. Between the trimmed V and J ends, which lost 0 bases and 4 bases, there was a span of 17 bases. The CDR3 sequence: CASSLGDTLARYNSPLHF. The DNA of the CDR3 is TGCGCCAGCAGCTTGGGGGACACTCTCGCGCGGTATAATTCACCCCTCCACTTT.

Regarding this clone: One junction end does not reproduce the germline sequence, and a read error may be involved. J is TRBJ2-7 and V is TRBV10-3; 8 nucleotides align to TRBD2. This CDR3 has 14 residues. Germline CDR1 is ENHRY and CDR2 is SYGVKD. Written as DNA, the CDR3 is TGTGCCAGCAGTGAACTAGCGGAAGCCTACGAGCAGTACTTC. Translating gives CASSELAEAYEQYF.

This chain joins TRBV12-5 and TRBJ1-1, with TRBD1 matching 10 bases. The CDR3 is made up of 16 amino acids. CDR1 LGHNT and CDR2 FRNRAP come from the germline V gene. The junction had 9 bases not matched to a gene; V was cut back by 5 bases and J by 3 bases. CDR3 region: CASGPDRGRSDTEAFF. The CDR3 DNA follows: TGTGCTAGTGGTCCCGACAGGGGGCGCTCGGACACTGAAGCTTTCTTT.

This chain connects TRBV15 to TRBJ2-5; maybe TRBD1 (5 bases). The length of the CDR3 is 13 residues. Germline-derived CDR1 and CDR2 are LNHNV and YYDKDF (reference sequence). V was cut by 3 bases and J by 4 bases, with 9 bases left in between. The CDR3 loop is CATSSKGRETQYF. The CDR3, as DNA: TGTGCCACCAGCAGTAAGGGGCGAGAGACCCAGTACTTC.

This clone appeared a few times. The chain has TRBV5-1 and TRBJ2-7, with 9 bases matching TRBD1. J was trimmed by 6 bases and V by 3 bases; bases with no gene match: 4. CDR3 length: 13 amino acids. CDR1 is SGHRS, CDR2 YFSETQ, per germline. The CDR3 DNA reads TGCGCCAGCAGCTCGGACAGGGGAAGCGAGCAGTACTTC. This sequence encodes CASSSDRGSEQYF.

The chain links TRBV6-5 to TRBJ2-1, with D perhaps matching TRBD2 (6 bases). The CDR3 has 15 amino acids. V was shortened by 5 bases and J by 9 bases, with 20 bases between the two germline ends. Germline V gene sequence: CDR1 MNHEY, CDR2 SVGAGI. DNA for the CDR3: TGTGCCAGCAGTGGAATCGGGACTCGCCACGGTGAGCAGTTCTTC. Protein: CASSGIGTRHGEQFF.

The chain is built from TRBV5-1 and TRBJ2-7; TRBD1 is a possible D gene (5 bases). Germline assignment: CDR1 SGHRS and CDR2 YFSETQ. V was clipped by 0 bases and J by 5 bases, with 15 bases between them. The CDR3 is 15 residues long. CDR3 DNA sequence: TGCGCCAGCAGCTTGGTGGTAGGGGCTCCCGACGAGCAGTACTTC. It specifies CASSLVVGAPDEQYF. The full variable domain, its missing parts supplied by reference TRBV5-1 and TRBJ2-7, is KAGVTQTPRYLIKTRGQQVTLSCSPISGHRSVSWYQQTPGQGLQFLFEYFSETQRNKGNFPGRFSGRQFSNSRSEMNVSTLELGDSALYLCASSLVVGAPDEQYFGPGTRLTVT.

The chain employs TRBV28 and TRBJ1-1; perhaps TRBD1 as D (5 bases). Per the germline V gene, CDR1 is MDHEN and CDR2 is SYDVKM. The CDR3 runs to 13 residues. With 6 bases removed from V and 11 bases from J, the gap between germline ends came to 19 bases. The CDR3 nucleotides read TGTGCCAGCAGCCAAAAGGCCGGCAGGGCGGCTTTCTTT. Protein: CASSQKAGRAAFF.

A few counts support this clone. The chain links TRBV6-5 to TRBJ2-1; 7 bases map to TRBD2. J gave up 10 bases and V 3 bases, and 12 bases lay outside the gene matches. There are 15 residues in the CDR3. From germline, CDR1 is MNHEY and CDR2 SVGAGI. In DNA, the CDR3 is TGTGCCAGCAGTTATAGAACGGGAGACGGGAGGGAGCAGTTCTTC. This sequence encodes CASSYRTGDGREQFF.

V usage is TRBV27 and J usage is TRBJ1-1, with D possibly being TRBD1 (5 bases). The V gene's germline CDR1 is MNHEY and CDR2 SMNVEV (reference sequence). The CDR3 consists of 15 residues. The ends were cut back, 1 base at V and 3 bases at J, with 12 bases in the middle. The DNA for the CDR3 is TGTGCCAGCAGTTTATGGGGGGGGACCTACACTGAAGCTTTCTTT. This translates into CASSLWGGTYTEAFF.

This CDR3 is CASSPMGQGRDGYTF. The DNA for the CDR3 is TGTGCCAGCAGCCCGATGGGCCAGGGGAGAGACGGCTACACCTTC. The chain has TRBV5-4 and TRBJ1-2, with D possibly being TRBD1 (6 bases). The CDR3 contains 15 residues. Germline CDR1 SGHNT, CDR2 YYREEE (reference sequence). V was clipped by 4 bases and J by 8 bases, with 21 bases between them.

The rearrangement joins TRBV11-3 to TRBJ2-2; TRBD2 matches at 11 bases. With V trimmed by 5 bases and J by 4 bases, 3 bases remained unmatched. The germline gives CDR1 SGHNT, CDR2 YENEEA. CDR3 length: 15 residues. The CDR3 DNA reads TGTGCCAGCAGCCATACTAGCGGGAGCACCGGGGAGCTGTTTTTT. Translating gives CASSHTSGSTGELFF.

CDR3 in amino acids: CASSYRDRGSYEQYF. CDR3 nucleotides: TGTGCCAGCAGCTACAGGGACAGGGGATCCTACGAGCAGTACTTC. The gene calls are TRBV5-4 and TRBJ2-7; 10 bases agree with TRBD1. The junction had 4 bases not matched to a gene; V was cut back by 3 bases and J by 1 base. The CDR3 is 15 amino acids. Germline CDR1 SGHNT, CDR2 YYREEE (reference sequence).

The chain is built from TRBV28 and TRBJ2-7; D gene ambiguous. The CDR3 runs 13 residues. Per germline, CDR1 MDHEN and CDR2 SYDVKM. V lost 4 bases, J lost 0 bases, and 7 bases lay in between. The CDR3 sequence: CASSSYPSYEQYF. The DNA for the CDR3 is TGTGCCAGCAGTTCTTATCCCTCCTACGAGCAGTACTTC.

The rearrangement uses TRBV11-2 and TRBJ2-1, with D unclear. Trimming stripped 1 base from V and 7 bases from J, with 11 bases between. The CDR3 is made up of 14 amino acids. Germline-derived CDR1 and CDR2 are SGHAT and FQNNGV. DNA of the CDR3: TGTGCCAGCAGCTTAGGTACGGTTAGAAATGAGCAGTTCTTC. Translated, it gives CASSLGTVRNEQFF.

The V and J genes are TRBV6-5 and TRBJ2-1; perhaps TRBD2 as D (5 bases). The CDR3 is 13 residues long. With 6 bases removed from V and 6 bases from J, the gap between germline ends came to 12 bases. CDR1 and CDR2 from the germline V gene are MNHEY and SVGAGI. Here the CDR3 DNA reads TGTGCCAGCAGCTTGGACTGGGGCAATGAGCAGTTCTTC. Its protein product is CASSLDWGNEQFF.

CDR3 coding DNA: TGTGCCAGTAGCCGGGACAGGGGCCCCGGTGGTTATGGCTACACCTTC. This sequence encodes CASSRDRGPGGYGYTF. The V gene is TRBV19, the J gene TRBJ1-2, with 10 bases aligning to TRBD1. The V segment lost 6 bases and the J segment 5 bases; nucleotides outside the gene matches: 12. Germline V CDR1 and CDR2: LNHDA, SQIVND (reference sequence). The CDR3 covers 16 residues.

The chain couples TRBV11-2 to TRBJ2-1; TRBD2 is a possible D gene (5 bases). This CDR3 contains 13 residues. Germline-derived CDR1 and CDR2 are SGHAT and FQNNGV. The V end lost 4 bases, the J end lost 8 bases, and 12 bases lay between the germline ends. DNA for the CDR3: TGTGCCAGCAGCTCTGGACTGGGGTATGAGCAGTTCTTC. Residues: CASSSGLGYEQFF.

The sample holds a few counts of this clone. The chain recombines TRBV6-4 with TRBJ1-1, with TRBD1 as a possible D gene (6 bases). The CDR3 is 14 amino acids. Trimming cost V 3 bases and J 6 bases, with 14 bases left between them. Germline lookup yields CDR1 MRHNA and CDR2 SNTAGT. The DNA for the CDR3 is TGTGCCAGCAGTGATAACAGGGAGGGCTCTGAAGCTTTCTTT. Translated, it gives CASSDNREGSEAFF.

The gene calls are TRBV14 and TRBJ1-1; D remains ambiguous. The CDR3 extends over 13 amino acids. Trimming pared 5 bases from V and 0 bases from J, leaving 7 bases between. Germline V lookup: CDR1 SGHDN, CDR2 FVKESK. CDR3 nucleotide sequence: TGTGCCAGCAGCGATTACATGAACACTGAAGCTTTCTTT. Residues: CASSDYMNTEAFF.

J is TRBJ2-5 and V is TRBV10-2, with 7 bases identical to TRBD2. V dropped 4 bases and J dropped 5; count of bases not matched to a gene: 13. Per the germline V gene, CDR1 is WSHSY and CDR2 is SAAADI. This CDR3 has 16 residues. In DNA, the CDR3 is TGCGCCAGCAGTGGAATAGGGAGGGCCGGGGGGGAGACCCAGTACTTC. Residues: CASSGIGRAGGETQYF.